This passage covers 8 T cell receptor beta chains from one sample sequenced in a study of T cell changes during pregnancy in multiple sclerosis. Profiled with immunoSEQ multiplex PCR; TCRdb holds only in-frame clones, not every one. The sample shows around 40,000 clones, 89% of them seen only once. The input for sequencing was CD4+ T cells from peripheral blood mononuclear cells, taken in the first trimester of pregnancy. These receptors were taken from a female donor with multiple sclerosis, enrolled in a pregnancy study.

The chain couples TRBV29-1 to TRBJ2-1; 12 bases map to TRBD2. The CDR3 is 18 amino acids. Losses at the gene ends were 6 bases for V and 5 bases for J; bases not matched to a gene: 17. The germline V gene has CDR1 SQVTM and CDR2 ANQGSEA. CDR3 sequence (DNA): TGCAGCGTCGTTAACACTAGCGGGAGGAGATTTGGCGACAATGAGCAGTTCTTC. Amino acid sequence: CSVVNTSGRRFGDNEQFF.

The chain uses TRBV25-1 and TRBJ2-6, with D perhaps TRBD1 (6 bases). This CDR3 comprises 15 residues. From germline, CDR1 is MGHDK and CDR2 SYGVNS. V was clipped by 1 base and J by 4 bases, with 8 bases between them. DNA of the CDR3: TGTGCCAGCAGTGAATCAGGGGCCGGGGCCAACGTCCTGACTTTC. Its translation: CASSESGAGANVLTF. Full variable domain (remainder filled in from reference TRBV25-1 and TRBJ2-6): EADIYQTPRYLVIGTGKKITLECSQTMGHDKMYWYQQDPGMELHLIHYSYGVNSTEKGDLSSESTVSRIRTEHFPLTLESARPSHTSQYLCASSESGAGANVLTFGAGSRLTVL.

The sample holds one count of this clone. The V gene is TRBV14, the J gene TRBJ2-1; 9 bases match TRBD1. The CDR3 is made up of 12 amino acids. Germline V gene sequence: CDR1 SGHDN, CDR2 FVKESK. V gave up 7 bases and J gave up 14 bases; unmatched junction bases: 9. The DNA of the CDR3 is TGTGCCAGCACCCACCCGGGACAGGGAGAGTTCTTC. Protein product: CASTHPGQGEFF.

The rearrangement links TRBV7-9 to TRBJ1-1; D remains ambiguous. Germline assignment: CDR1 SEHNR and CDR2 FQNEAQ (reference sequence). V gave up 0 bases and J gave up 3 bases, with 2 bases separating them. The length of the CDR3 is 12 residues. CDR3 sequence reads: CASSLAYTEAFF. CDR3 coding DNA: TGTGCCAGCAGCTTAGCCTACACTGAAGCTTTCTTT. The full variable domain, rest sourced from reference TRBV7-9 and TRBJ1-1, is DTGVSQNPRHKITKRGQNVTFRCDPISEHNRLYWYRQTLGQGPEFLTYFQNEAQLEKSRLLSDRFSAERPKGSFSTLEIQRTEQGDSAMYLCASSLAYTEAFFGQGTRLTVV.

The genes are TRBV7-2 and TRBJ2-3; possibly TRBD2 for D (6 bases). The germline CDR1 and CDR2 sequences are SGHTA and FQGNSA. This CDR3 is built from 14 residues. The V end lost 5 bases, the J end lost 2 bases, and 11 bases lay between the germline ends. For the CDR3, the DNA is TGTGCCAGCAGCCGCGGGGCGGCCACAGATACGCAGTATTTT. Residues: CASSRGAATDTQYF.

The V call is TRBV19, the J call TRBJ1-5, with D maybe TRBD1 (6 bases). The CDR3 has 15 residues. Trimming removed 1 base at V and 9 bases at J, with 16 bases between. Germline CDR1 reads LNHDA; CDR2 reads SQIVND (reference sequence). The CDR3 region is CASSIGPGQGWPQHF. In nucleotides, the CDR3 is TGTGCCAGTAGTATAGGCCCGGGACAAGGGTGGCCCCAGCATTTT.

This chain joins TRBV6-5 and TRBJ1-2; D gene ambiguous. Germline values: CDR1 MNHEY, CDR2 SVGAGI. The CDR3 loop spans 12 amino acids. With 5 bases removed from V and 0 bases from J, the gap between germline ends came to 4 bases. CDR3 nucleotide sequence: TGTGCCAGCAGTGCAGCTAACTATGGCTACACCTTC. It is translated as CASSAANYGYTF.

The gene calls are TRBV5-6 and TRBJ2-3, with a tentative D call TRBD2 (5 bases). The ends were cut back, 4 bases at V and 5 bases at J, with 17 bases in the middle. This CDR3 spans 15 amino acids. The germline V gene encodes CDR1 SGHDT and CDR2 YYEEEE. In DNA form, the CDR3 reads TGTGCCAGCAGCAAGAGAAGTTTTGGGAGAGATACGCAGTATTTT. Protein sequence: CASSKRSFGRDTQYF.